These 5 T cell receptor beta chains came from one sample sequenced in a study of T cells in Graves' hyperthyroidism and ophthalmopathy. Researchers amplified the TCR beta CDR3 regions from RNA transcripts. A set of HTBI primers served as the primers for a first-round RT-PCR of the TCR CDR3. TCRdb used MiXCR to reprocess the multiplex PCR reads, holding one entry per CDR3 protein. Among about 590,000 distinct CDR3 sequences listed, 15% to 18% were seen once. Sequences were obtained from blood. The receptors stem from a woman younger than 45 with Graves' hyperthyroidism.

The table lists this clonotype with many counts. The chain is built from TRBV6-1 and TRBJ2-5; D unresolved. From germline, CDR1 is MNHNS and CDR2 SASEGT. This CDR3 is built from 16 residues. Trimming removed 2 bases at V and 5 bases at J, with 18 bases between. CDR3 DNA sequence: TGTGCCAGCAGTGAAAGGGTCAAGCAAGTGGGGGAGACCCAGTACTTC. It specifies CASSERVKQVGETQYF.

The chain recombines TRBV5-1 with TRBJ2-7; 11 nucleotides align to TRBD1. Looked up from germline, CDR1 is SGHRS and CDR2 is YFSETQ. There are 15 residues in the CDR3. J was trimmed by 6 bases and V by 3 bases; bases with no gene match: 8. CDR3 residues: CASSYIPGQGGEQYF. DNA for the CDR3: TGCGCCAGCAGCTACATACCGGGACAGGGGGGCGAGCAGTACTTC.

This rearrangement joins TRBV27 to TRBJ2-4, with no clear D. Germline assignment: CDR1 MNHEY and CDR2 SMNVEV (reference sequence). The ends were cut back, 5 bases at V and 9 bases at J, with 14 bases in the middle. The CDR3 is 13 amino acids. CDR3 region: CASSPQRLGIQYF. For the CDR3, the DNA is TGTGCCAGCAGTCCGCAACGGCTGGGCATTCAGTACTTC.

This clonotype came up a few times. This chain links TRBV14 with TRBJ2-3; 7 bases are shared with TRBD2. Germline V gene sequence: CDR1 SGHDN, CDR2 FVKESK. This CDR3 spans 17 amino acids. V was pared by 4 bases and J by 6 bases, with 16 bases of the junction left unmatched. Here the CDR3 DNA reads TGTGCCAGCAGCCGACCCACCTCGGGAGGTTGGGCGGATACGCAGTATTTT. Amino acids: CASSRPTSGGWADTQYF.

This clonotype was observed at least ten times. V is TRBV24-1 and J is TRBJ2-3; D is unclear. With 3 bases removed from V and 1 base from J, the gap between germline ends came to 10 bases. CDR3 length: 15 amino acids. The V gene's germline CDR1 is KGHDR and CDR2 SFDVKD. CDR3 bases: TGTGCCACCAGTGATCAGGCAGGCGGCACAGATACGCAGTATTTT. Translating gives CATSDQAGGTDTQYF.